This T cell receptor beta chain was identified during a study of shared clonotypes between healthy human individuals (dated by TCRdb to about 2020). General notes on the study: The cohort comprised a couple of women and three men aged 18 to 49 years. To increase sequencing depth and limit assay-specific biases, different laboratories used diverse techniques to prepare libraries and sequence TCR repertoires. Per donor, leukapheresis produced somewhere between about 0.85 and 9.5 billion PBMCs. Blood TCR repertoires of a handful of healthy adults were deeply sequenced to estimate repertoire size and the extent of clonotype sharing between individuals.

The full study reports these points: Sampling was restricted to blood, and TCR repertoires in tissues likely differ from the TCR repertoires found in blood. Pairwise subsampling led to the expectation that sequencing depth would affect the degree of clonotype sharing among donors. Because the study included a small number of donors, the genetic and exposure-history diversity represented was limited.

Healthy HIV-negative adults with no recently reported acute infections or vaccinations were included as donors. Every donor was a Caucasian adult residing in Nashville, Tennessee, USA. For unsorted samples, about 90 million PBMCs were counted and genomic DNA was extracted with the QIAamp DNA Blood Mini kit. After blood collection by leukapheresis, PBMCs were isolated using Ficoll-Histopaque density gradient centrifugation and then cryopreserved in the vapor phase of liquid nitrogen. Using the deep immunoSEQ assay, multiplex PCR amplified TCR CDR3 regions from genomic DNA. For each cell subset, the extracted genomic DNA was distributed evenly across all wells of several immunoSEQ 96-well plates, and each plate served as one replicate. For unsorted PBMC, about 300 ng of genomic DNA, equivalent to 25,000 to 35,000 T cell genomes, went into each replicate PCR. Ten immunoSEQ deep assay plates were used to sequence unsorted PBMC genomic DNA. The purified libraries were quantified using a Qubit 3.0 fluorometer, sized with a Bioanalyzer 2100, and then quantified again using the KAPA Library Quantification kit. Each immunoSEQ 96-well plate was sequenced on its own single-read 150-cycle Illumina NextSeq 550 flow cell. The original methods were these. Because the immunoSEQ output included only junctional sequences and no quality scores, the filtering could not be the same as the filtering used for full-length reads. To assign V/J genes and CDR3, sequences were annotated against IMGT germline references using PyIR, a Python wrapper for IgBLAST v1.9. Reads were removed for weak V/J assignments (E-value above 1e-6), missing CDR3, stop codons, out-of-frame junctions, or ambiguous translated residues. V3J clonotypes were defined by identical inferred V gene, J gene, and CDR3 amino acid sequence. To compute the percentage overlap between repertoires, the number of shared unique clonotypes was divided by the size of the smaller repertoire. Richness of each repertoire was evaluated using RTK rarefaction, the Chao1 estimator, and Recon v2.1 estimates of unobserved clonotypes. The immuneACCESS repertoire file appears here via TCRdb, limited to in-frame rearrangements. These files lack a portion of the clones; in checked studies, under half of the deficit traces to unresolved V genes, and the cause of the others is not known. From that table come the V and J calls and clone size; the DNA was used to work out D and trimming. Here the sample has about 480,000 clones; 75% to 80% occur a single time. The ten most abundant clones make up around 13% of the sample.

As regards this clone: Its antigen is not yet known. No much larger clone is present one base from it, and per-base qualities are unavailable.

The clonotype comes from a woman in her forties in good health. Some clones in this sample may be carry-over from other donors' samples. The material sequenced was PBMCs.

The DNA is TGTGCCAGCAGTTTATCCTCCCGCCCCTACAATGAGCAGTTCTTC. This translates into CASSLSSRPYNEQFF. The rearranged segments are TRBV27 and TRBJ2-1; no D segment can be confidently identified. The V and J ends are trimmed by 0 bases and 2 bases, leaving 8 bases between them. The CDR3, cysteine through phenylalanine, is 15 amino acids long. Only CDR3 DNA is held: 45 bases, read in frame from base 1. The germline V gene (reference sequence) yields MNHEY for CDR1 and SMNVEV for CDR2.